These T cell receptor beta chains were read from a single sample in a study of cytomegalovirus exposure and HLA in healthy donors. Some clones are missing from TCRdb's copy, which holds only in-frame ones; the method was immunoSEQ multiplex PCR. This sample yields over 130,000 clones, of which more than 55% are seen a single time; 6.5% belongs to the top ten. The sequenced sample was PBMCs. Receptors originate from an older woman in good health and CMV-seronegative. The conserved cysteine and the conserved F or W are not part of the CDR3 here.

J gene,V gene,CDR3 protein
TRBJ1-2,TRBV6-1,ASTPGPDNYGYT
TRBJ1-1,TRBV14,ASSQETGIMNTEAF
TRBJ2-3,TRBV5-1,ASSLVPSGARLDTQY
TRBJ2-3,TRBV7-6,ASSLRGPGLAGAPATQY
TRBJ1-1,TRBV6-6,ASSDRGRNTEAF
TRBJ2-1,TRBV5-1,ASSWSSGTNEQF
TRBJ1-1,TRBV5-4,ASSLDGGGNTEAF
TRBJ2-2,TRBV25-1,ASTSYWEGANTGELF
TRBJ2-5,TRBV6-5,ASSYRWGGEETQY
TRBJ2-1,TRBV5-6,ASSLAGGFEQF
TRBJ1-3,TRBV19,AAWEGQGAVWLVSTLLY
TRBJ2-7,TRBV19,ASPPGGVSYEQY
TRBJ2-5,TRBV5-7,ASSLGTSGFQETQY
TRBJ2-1,TRBV6-1,ASNLAGGFNEQF
TRBJ2-3,TRBV5-1,ASSSGQGRRTDTQY
TRBJ2-1,TRBV29-1,SAYTSAGEQF
TRBJ1-4,TRBV28,ASSFLQQRHEKLF
TRBJ2-7,TRBV5-4,ASSPKRAGTYEQY
TRBJ2-4,TRBV11-1,ASSLEDRGANIQY
TRBJ2-7,TRBV11-2,ASSLSLGGAYEQY
TRBJ2-1,TRBV6-5,ASSASGTTYNEQF
TRBJ2-3,TRBV29-1,SIYRVSGTDTQY
TRBJ2-3,TRBV4-3,ASSQDTSTDTQY
TRBJ2-5,TRBV7-2,ASSRTSGVVETQY
TRBJ2-2,TRBV4-1,ASSQGGQNTGELF
TRBJ2-1,TRBV7-2,ASSFGGRGGRDEQF
TRBJ2-3,TRBV5-1,ASSLAVSGGYTQY
TRBJ2-3,TRBV7-2,ASSLGLAGGPGPDTQY
TRBJ2-4,TRBV5-1,ASSPGQAKNIQY
TRBJ2-2,TRBV5-1,ASGRQWENTGELF
TRBJ1-1,TRBV7-6,ASSLTTGDTEAF